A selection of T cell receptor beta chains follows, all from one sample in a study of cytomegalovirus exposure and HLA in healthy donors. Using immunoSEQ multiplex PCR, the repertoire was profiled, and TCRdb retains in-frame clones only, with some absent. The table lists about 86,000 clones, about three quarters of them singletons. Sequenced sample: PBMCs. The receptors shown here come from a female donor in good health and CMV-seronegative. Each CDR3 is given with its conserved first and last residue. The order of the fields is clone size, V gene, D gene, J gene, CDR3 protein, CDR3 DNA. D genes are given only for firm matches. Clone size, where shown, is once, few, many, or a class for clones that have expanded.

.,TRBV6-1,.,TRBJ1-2,CASRSVANYGYTF,TGTGCCAGCAGGTCAGTCGCTAACTATGGCTACACCTTC
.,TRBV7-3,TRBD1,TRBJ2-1,CASSLGQGSYNEQFF,TGTGCCAGCAGCCTCGGACAGGGTTCCTACAATGAGCAGTTCTTC
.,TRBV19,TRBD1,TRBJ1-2,CASSPSDRKIYGYTF,TGTGCCAGTAGTCCATCGGACAGGAAGATCTATGGCTACACCTTC
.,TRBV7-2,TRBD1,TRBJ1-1,CASSLVTGGLGTEAFF,TGTGCCAGCAGCTTAGTGACAGGGGGATTGGGCACTGAAGCTTTCTTT
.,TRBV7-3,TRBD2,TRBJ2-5,CASSLAGGGETQYF,TGTGCCAGCAGCTTAGCGGGAGGAGGAGAGACCCAGTACTTC
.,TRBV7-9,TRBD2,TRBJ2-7,CSSSLVGSGRGGDYEQYF,TGTTCCAGCAGCTTAGTGGGTAGCGGGAGGGGTGGAGACTACGAGCAGTACTTC
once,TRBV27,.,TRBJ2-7,CASRTLRGEGEQYF,TGTGCCAGCAGGACCCTTAGGGGGGAGGGCGAGCAGTACTTC
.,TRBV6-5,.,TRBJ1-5,CASNSGDSNQPQHF,TGTGCCAGCAATTCAGGGGATAGCAATCAGCCCCAGCATTTT
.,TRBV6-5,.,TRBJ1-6,CASSQLSRDNSPLHF,TGTGCCAGCAGCCAGTTGTCCAGGGATAATTCACCCCTCCACTTT
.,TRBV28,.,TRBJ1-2,CASSRDTYGYTF,TGTGCCAGCAGCAGGGACACCTATGGCTACACCTTC
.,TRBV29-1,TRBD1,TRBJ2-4,CSVPGTGTNIQYF,TGCAGCGTACCCGGGACAGGGACAAACATTCAGTACTTC
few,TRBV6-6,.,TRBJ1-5,CASSYTTADQPQHF,TGTGCCAGCAGTTACACGACAGCCGATCAGCCCCAGCATTTT
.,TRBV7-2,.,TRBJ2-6,CASSSAGSGANVLTF,TGTGCCAGCAGCTCCGCAGGGTCTGGGGCCAACGTCCTGACTTTC
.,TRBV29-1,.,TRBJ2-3,CSVGVGASDTQYF,TGCAGCGTTGGGGTGGGGGCGTCAGATACGCAGTATTTT
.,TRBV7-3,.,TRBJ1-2,CASSPGGNGYTF,TGTGCCAGCAGCCCGGGAGGGAATGGCTACACCTTC
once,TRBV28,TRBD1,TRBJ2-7,CASSLLLGPGQDRYEQYF,TGTGCCAGCAGTTTATTGTTGGGTCCGGGACAGGACCGATACGAGCAGTACTTC
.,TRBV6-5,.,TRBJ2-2,CASSYQPTRTGELFF,TGTGCCAGCAGCTACCAACCCACTAGGACCGGGGAGCTGTTTTTT
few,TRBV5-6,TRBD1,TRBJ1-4,CASSLQGTGTLEKLFF,TGTGCCAGCAGCTTGCAAGGGACAGGAACCCTTGAAAAACTGTTTTTT
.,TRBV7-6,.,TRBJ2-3,CASSLGENPTDTQYF,TGTGCCAGCAGCTTAGGCGAGAACCCCACAGATACGCAGTATTTT
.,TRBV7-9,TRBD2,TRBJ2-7,CASSPLITRGSSYEQYF,TGTGCCAGCAGCCCTCTAATTACGCGGGGGAGCTCCTACGAGCAGTACTTC
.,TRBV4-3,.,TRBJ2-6,CASSQDGSSGANVLTF,TGCGCCAGCAGCCAAGATGGGAGTTCTGGGGCCAACGTCCTGACTTTC
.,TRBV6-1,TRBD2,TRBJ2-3,CANGLAGADTQYF,TGTGCCAACGGACTAGCGGGAGCAGATACGCAGTATTTT